This record covers a single T cell receptor (beta chain). The antigen remains undetermined. This entry comes from a study of OX40 agonist ivuxolimab in advanced cancers. The overall study: An anti-OX40 (CD134) antibody with agonistic activity, ivuxolimab, was administered to patients.

The table came from immunoSEQ multiplex PCR; TCRdb's copy has only in-frame clones and leaves some out. The sample yields about 66,000 clones, roughly 87% seen once. The V and J ends lost 6 bases and 5 bases, in that order; junction bases with no gene match: 15. CDR3 length: 17 amino acids. Germline V gene sequence: CDR1 LNHDA, CDR2 SQIVND (reference sequence). Study outcomes and limitations: CD4+ T cells averaged fewer expanded clones than CD8+ T cells. Certain nonresponders likewise exhibited a low normalized T-cell clonal expansion.

This clonotype was sampled from an adult with an advanced solid tumor such as melanoma, head and neck, liver or kidney cancer. The sequences come from CD4+ or CD8+ T cells sorted from blood, collected in a trial of the OX40 agonist ivuxolimab. V gene TRBV19 combines with J gene TRBJ1-1; 10 bases line up with TRBD1. For the CDR3, the DNA is TGTGCCAGTAGAACCGGGACAGGGGTAATTGATGGGACTGAAGCTTTCTTT. Translated, it gives CASRTGTGVIDGTEAFF.